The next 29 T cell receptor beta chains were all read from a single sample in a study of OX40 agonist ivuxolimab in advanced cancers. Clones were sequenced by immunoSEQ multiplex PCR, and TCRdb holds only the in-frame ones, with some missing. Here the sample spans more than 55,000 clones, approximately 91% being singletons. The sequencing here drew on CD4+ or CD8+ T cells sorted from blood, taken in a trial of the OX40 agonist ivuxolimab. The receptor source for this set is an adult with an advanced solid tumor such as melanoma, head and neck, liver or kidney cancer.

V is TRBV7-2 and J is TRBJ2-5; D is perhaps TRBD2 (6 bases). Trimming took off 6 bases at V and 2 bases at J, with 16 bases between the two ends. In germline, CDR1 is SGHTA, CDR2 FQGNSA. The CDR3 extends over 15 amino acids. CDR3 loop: CASRHIGTLQETQYF. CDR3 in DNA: TGTGCCAGCAGACACATTGGGACTTTACAAGAGACCCAGTACTTC.

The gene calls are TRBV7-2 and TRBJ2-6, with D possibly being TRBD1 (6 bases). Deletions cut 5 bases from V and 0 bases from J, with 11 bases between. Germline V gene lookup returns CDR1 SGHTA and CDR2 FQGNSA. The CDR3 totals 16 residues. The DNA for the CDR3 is TGTGCCAGCAGCCCTCGAGGGGGCTCTGGGGCCAACGTCCTGACTTTC. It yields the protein CASSPRGGSGANVLTF.

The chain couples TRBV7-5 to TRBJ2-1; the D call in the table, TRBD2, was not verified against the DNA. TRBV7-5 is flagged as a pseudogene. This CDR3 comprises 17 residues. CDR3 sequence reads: CARSRLGGLADTHEQFF. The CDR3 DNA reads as TGTGCCAGAAGCCGGCTAGGGGGACTAGCGGACACCCATGAGCAGTTCTTC.

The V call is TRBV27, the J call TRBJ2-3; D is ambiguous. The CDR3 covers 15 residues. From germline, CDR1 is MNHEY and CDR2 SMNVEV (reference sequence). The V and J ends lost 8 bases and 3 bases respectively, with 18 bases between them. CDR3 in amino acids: CASWKARHLTDTQYF. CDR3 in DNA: TGTGCCAGCTGGAAAGCCAGACATTTGACAGATACGCAGTATTTT.

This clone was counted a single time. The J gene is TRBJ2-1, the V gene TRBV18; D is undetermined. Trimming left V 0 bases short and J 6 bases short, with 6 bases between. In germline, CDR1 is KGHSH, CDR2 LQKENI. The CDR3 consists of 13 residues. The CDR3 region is CASSPPGSNEQFF. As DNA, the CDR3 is TGTGCCAGCTCACCACCGGGAAGCAATGAGCAGTTCTTC.

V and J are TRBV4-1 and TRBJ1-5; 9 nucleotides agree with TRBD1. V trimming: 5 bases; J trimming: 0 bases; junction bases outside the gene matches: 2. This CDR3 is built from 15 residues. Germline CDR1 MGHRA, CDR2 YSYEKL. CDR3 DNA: TGCGCCAGCAGCGGGGGACAGGGTAGCAATCAGCCCCAGCATTTT. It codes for CASSGGQGSNQPQHF.

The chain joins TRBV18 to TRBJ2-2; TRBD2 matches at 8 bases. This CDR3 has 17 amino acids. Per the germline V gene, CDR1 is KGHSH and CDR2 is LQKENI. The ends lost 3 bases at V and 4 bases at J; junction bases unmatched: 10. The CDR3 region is CASSPSQAGVTTGELFF. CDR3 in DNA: TGTGCCAGCTCACCGTCCCAAGCGGGGGTGACCACCGGGGAGCTGTTTTTT.

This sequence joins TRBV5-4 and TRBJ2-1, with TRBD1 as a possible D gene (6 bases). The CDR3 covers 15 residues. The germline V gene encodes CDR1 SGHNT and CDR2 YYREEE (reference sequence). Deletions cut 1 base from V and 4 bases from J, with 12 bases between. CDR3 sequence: CASSLNRELYNEQFF. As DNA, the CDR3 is TGTGCCAGCAGCTTGAACAGGGAACTTTACAATGAGCAGTTCTTC.

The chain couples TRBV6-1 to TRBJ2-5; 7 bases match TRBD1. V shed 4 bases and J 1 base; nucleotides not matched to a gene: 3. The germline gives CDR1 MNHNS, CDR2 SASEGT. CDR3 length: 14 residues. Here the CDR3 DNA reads TGTGCCAGCAGTGCGACAGGGCTCCAAGAGACCCAGTACTTC. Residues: CASSATGLQETQYF.

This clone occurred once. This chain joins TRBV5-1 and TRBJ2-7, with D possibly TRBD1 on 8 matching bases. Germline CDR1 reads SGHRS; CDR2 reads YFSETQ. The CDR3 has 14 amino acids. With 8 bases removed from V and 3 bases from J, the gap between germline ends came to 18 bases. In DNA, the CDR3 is TGCGCCAGTAGAATGACAGGGGAGGGCTACGAGCAGTACTTC. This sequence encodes CASRMTGEGYEQYF.

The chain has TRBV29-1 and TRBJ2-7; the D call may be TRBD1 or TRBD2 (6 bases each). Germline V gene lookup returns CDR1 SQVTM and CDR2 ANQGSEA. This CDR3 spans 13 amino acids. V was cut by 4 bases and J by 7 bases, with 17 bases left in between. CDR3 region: CSVGEGGRGEQYF. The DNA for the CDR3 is TGCAGCGTTGGCGAGGGGGGACGAGGGGAGCAGTACTTC.

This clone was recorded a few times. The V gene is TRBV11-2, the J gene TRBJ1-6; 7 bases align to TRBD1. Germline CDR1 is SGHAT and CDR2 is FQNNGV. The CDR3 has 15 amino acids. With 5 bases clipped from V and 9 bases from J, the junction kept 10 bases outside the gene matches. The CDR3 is CASSPRAGTVSPLHF. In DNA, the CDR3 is TGTGCCAGCAGCCCCAGAGCCGGGACAGTTTCACCCCTCCACTTT. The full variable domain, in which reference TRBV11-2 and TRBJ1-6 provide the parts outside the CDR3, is EAGVAQSPRYKIIEKRQSVAFWCNPISGHATLYWYQQILGQGPKLLIQFQNNGVVDDSQLPKDRFSAERLKGVDSTLKIQPAKLEDSAVYLCASSPRAGTVSPLHFGNGTRLTVT.

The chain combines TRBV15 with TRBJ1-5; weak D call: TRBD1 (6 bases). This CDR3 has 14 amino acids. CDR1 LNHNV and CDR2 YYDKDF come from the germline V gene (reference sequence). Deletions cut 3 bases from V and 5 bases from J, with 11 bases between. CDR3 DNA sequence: TGTGCCACCAGCAGCGACAGGAGCTATCAGCCCCAGCATTTT. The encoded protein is CATSSDRSYQPQHF.

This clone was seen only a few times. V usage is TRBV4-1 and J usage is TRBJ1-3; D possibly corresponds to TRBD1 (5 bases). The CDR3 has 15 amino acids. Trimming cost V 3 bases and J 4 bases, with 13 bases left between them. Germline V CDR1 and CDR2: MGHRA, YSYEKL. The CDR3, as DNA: TGCGCCAGCAGCCACCCAGGGAGATCAGGAAACACCATATATTTT. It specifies CASSHPGRSGNTIYF.

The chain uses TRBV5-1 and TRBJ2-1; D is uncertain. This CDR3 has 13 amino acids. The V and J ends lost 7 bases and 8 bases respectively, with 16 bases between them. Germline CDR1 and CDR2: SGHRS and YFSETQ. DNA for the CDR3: TGCGCCAGCGGTACAGAACTTTCCGATGAGCAGTTCTTC. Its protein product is CASGTELSDEQFF.

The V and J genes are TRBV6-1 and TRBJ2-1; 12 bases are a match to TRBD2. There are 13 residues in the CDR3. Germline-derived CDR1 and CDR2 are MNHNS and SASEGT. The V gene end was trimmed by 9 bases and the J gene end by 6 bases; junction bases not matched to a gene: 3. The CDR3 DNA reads TGTGCCAGTCTAGCGGGAGGGGGCAATGAGCAGTTCTTC. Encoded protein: CASLAGGGNEQFF.

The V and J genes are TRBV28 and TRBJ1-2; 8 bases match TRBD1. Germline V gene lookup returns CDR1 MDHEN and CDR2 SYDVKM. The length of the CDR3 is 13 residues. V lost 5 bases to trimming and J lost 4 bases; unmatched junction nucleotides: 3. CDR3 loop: CASSLGQGYGYTF. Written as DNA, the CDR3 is TGTGCCAGCAGTCTAGGACAGGGCTATGGCTACACCTTC.

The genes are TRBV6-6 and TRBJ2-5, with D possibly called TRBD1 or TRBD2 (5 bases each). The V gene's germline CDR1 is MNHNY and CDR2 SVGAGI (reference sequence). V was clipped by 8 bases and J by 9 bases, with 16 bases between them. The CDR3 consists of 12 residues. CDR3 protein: CASAPGRAAQYF. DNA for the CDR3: TGTGCCAGCGCCCCGGGACGGGCGGCCCAGTACTTC.

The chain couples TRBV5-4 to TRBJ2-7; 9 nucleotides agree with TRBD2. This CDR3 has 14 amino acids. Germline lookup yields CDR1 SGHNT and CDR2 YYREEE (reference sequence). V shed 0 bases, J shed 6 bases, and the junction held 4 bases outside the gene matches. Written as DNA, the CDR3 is TGTGCCAGCAGCTTGGGACTAGCGGTCTTCGAGCAGTACTTC. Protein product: CASSLGLAVFEQYF.

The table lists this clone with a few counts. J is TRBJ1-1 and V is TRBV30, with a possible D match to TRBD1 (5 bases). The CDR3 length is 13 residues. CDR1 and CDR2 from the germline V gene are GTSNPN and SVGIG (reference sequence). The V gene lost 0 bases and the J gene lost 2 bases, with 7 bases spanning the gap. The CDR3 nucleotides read TGTGCCTGGAGTGTAGGGGTTAACACTGAAGCTTTCTTT. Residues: CAWSVGVNTEAFF.

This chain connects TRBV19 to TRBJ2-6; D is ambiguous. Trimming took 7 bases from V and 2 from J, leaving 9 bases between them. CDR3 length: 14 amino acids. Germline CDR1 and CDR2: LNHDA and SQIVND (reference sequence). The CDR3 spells CASTINAGANVLTF. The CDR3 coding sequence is TGTGCCAGTACCATTAACGCTGGGGCCAACGTCCTGACTTTC.

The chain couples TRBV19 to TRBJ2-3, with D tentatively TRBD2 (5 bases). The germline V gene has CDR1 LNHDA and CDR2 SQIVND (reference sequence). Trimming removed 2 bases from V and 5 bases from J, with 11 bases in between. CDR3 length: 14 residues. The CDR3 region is CASSITHGEDTQYF. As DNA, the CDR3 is TGTGCCAGTAGTATAACCCACGGGGAAGATACGCAGTATTTT.

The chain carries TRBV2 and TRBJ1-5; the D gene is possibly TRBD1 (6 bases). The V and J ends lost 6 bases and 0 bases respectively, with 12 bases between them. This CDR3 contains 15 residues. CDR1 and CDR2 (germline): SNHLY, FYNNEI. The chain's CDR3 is CASRRRQDSNQPQHF. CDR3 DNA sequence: TGTGCCAGCAGGAGGAGACAGGATAGCAATCAGCCCCAGCATTTT. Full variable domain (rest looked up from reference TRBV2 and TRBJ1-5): EPEVTQTPSHQVTQMGQEVILRCVPISNHLYFYWYRQILGQKVEFLVSFYNNEISEKSEIFDDQFSVERPDGSNFTLKIRSTKLEDSAMYFCASRRRQDSNQPQHFGDGTRLSIL.

CDR3 DNA sequence: TGCGCCAGCAGCTGGGGAGGGGTAGGTGGCGAGCAGTACTTC. Translation gives CASSWGGVGGEQYF. The chain uses TRBV5-1 and TRBJ2-7, with 7 bases matching TRBD2. The junction had 9 bases not matched to a gene; V was cut back by 3 bases and J by 6 bases. Germline V gives CDR1 SGHRS, CDR2 YFSETQ. The CDR3 loop spans 14 amino acids.

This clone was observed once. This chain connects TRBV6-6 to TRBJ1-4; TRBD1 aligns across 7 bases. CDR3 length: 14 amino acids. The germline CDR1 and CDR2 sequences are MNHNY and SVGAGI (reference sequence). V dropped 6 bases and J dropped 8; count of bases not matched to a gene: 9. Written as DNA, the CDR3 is TGTGCCAGCAGGGAACAGGGGAGGGACGAAAAACTGTTTTTT. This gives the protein CASREQGRDEKLFF.

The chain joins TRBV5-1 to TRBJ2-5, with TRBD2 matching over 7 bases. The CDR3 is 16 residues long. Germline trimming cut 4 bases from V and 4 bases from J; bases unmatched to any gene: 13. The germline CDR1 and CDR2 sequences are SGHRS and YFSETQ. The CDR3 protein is CASSALGLAVRETQYF. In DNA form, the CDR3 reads TGCGCCAGCAGCGCGCTGGGGCTAGCGGTTAGAGAGACCCAGTACTTC.

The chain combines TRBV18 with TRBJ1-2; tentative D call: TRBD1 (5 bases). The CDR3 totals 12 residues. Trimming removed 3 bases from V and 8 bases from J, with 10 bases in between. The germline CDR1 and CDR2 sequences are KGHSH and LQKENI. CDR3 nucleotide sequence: TGTGCCAGCTCACCTGACAGAGAAGGCTACACCTTC. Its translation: CASSPDREGYTF. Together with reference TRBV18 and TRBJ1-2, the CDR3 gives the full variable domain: NAGVMQNPRHLVRRRGQEARLRCSPMKGHSHVYWYRQLPEEGLKFMVYLQKENIIDESGMPKERFSAEFPKEGPSILRIQQVVRGDSAAYFCASSPDREGYTFGSGTRLTVV.

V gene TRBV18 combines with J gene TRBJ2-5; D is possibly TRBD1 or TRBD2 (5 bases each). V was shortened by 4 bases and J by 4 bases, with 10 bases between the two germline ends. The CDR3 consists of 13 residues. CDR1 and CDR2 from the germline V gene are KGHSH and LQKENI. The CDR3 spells CASSLRGGETQYF. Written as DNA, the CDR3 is TGTGCCAGCTCACTACGTGGGGGAGAGACCCAGTACTTC.

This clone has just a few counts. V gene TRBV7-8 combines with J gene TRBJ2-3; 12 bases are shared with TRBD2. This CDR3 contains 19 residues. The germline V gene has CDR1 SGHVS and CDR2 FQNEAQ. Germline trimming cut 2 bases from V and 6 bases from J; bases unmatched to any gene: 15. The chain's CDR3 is CASSLLSGASGGARDTQYF. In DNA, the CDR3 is TGTGCCAGCAGCTTACTTTCTGGGGCTAGCGGGGGGGCTCGGGATACGCAGTATTTT.